This T cell receptor beta chain was identified during a study of shared clonotypes between healthy human individuals. Some clones are missing from TCRdb's copy, which holds only in-frame ones; the method was immunoSEQ multiplex PCR. The data contain fewer than 850,000 clones, roughly 88% of them singletons. This clone was seen only once. Its antigen is unidentified. Germline V gene sequence: CDR1 SGHNT, CDR2 YENEEA. This CDR3 has 15 amino acids. J lost 3 bases, V lost 5 bases, and 4 bases had no gene match. Study results and limitations: Naive subsets, compared against memory subsets, generally had larger estimated richness values.

This chain connects TRBV11-3 to TRBJ2-1, with 10 bases fitting TRBD2. The specimen was memory CD8+ T cells from PBMCs. The subset: CD45RO+ cells pooled with CCR7-negative TemRA cells. The TCR originated in a young man in good health. Some clones in this sample may be carry-over from other donors' samples. CDR3 bases: TGTGCCAGCAGCCCAAGGACTAGCGGCTACAATGAGCAGTTCTTC. Translating it yields CASSPRTSGYNEQFF.